Each of the 6 T cell receptor beta chains below was sequenced from the same sample in a study of cytomegalovirus exposure and HLA in healthy donors. The PCR had 60 Vbeta and 13 Jbeta primers. The data were produced by immunoSEQ multiplex PCR, yet TCRdb's version contains in-frame clones alone and is incomplete. Reported are fewer than 30,000 clones; the ten largest clones contain 0.55% to 0.75%. Specimen: PBMCs. These receptors were obtained from a young man in good health and CMV-seronegative.

This chain uses TRBV7-9 with TRBJ2-3; D call uncertain. There are 12 residues in the CDR3. The V end lost 5 bases, the J end lost 4 bases, and 7 bases lay between the germline ends. CDR1 is SEHNR, CDR2 FQNEAQ, per germline (reference sequence). Here the CDR3 reads CASSPTPDTQYF. The CDR3, as DNA: TGTGCCAGCAGCCCAACTCCAGATACGCAGTATTTT.

CDR3 DNA sequence: TGTGCCAGCAGCCAACGTATACAGGACACAGATACGCAGTATTTT. This encodes CASSQRIQDTDTQYF. The J gene is TRBJ2-3, the V gene TRBV14; a weak D match, TRBD1 (5 bases). CDR1 and CDR2 from the germline V gene are SGHDN and FVKESK. The CDR3 runs to 15 residues. Trimming cost V 2 bases and J 2 bases, with 11 bases left between them.

The chain carries TRBV29-1 and TRBJ1-2, with TRBD1 identical over 11 bases. V dropped 8 bases and J dropped 10; count of bases not matched to a gene: 9. The CDR3 is 12 residues long. Germline V gene lookup returns CDR1 SQVTM and CDR2 ANQGSEA. In DNA, the CDR3 is TGCAGCACCTCGGGACAGGGGGGTTTCTACACCTTC. It encodes CSTSGQGGFYTF.

The chain employs TRBV10-2 and TRBJ2-7; 8 bases are a match to TRBD2. Germline V gene sequence: CDR1 WSHSY, CDR2 SAAADI. V was clipped by 6 bases and J by 0 bases; unmatched bases: 4. The CDR3 runs 14 residues. CDR3 nucleotides: TGCGCCAGCAGGAGCAGCGGGAGCTCCTACGAGCAGTACTTC. Protein product: CASRSSGSSYEQYF.

The chain combines TRBV30 with TRBJ2-1; TRBD2 is a possible D gene (6 bases). Germline V gene data show CDR1 as GTSNPN and CDR2 as SVGIG (reference sequence). V was pared by 7 bases and J by 4 bases, with 11 bases between. The CDR3 is made up of 12 amino acids. CDR3 nucleotide sequence: TGTGCCTCACAAGGGACTTACAATGAGCAGTTCTTC. It is translated as CASQGTYNEQFF.

This rearrangement joins TRBV5-8 to TRBJ2-1; TRBD2 matches 11 bases. From germline, CDR1 is SGHTS and CDR2 YDEGEE. CDR3 length: 15 amino acids. J lost 8 bases, V lost 1 base, and 5 bases had no gene match. For the CDR3, the DNA is TGTGCCAGCAGCTTGACTAGCGGGAGTGGGTATGAGCAGTTCTTC. Protein product: CASSLTSGSGYEQFF.